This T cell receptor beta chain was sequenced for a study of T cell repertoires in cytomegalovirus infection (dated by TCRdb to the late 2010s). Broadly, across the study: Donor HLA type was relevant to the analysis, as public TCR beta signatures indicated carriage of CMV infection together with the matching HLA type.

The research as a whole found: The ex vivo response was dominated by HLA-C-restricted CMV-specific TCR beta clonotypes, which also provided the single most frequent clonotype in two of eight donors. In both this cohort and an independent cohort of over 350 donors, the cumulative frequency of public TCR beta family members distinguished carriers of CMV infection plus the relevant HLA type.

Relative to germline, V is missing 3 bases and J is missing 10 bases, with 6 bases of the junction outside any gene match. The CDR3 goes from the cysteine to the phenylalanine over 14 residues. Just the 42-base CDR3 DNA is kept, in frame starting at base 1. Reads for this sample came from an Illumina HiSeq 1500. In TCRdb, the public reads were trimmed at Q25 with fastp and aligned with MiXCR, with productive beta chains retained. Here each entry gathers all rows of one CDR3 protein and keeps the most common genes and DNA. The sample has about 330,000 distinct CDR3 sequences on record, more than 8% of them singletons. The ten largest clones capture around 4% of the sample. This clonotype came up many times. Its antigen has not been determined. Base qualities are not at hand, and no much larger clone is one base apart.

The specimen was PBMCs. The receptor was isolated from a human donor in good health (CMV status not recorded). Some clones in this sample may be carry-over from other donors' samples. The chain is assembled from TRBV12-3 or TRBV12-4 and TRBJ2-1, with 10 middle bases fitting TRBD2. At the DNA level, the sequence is TGTGCCAGCAGTTTGGCTAGCGGGAGCTGGGAGCAGTTCTTC. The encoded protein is CASSLASGSWEQFF.